The sequence of this T cell receptor beta chain was determined in a study of blood T cell repertoires in COVID-19. Study context: Donors in the United States, Italy and Spain gave samples during acute or convalescent COVID-19. In each case, the material was cDNA or gDNA derived from T cells, B-cell-depleted T cells, or PBMCs.

In the source study's methods: Estimation of nucleated cell counts was performed using reference gene primer amplification. TCRdb's copy holds only in-frame clones and misses some; the assay was immunoSEQ multiplex PCR. That table gives V, J and clone size, and the DNA gave D and trimming. The table records roughly 300,000 clones, about 84% of them present only once. The germline CDR1 and CDR2 sequences are ENHRY and SYGVKD. Losses at the gene ends were 5 bases for V and 0 bases for J; bases not matched to a gene: 7. The CDR3 totals 15 residues. The sample comprised peripheral blood. The V gene is TRBV10-3, the J gene TRBJ2-7, with 7 bases lining up with TRBD2. The TCR originated in a woman between 50 and 59 years old with acute or convalescent COVID-19. The CDR3 DNA is TGTGCCATCAGTCCTAGCGGTCCCAGCTCCTACGAGCAGTACTTC. It translates to CAISPSGPSSYEQYF.